These 3 T cell receptor beta chains originate from one sample sequenced in a study of shared clonotypes between healthy human individuals. Assay used: immunoSEQ multiplex PCR; TCRdb lists only in-frame clones, some missing. The data hold about 2,100,000 clones, with about 92% observed a single time. CD45RO-negative cells were positively selected for CCR7, leaving out terminally differentiated effector memory CD45RA+ cells. The sample taken for sequencing was naive CD8+ T cells from PBMCs. The receptor source for this set is a man aged 18 to 29 in good health. Some clones in this sample may be carry-over from other donors' samples.

This clone was seen once. The chain combines TRBV4-1 with TRBJ2-7; 7 bases align to TRBD1. The CDR3 runs 15 residues. V lost 3 bases, J lost 0 bases, and 5 bases stayed unmatched. Germline V CDR1 and CDR2: MGHRA, YSYEKL. CDR3: CASSHQTGFSYEQYF. In nucleotides, the CDR3 is TGCGCCAGCAGCCACCAGACAGGGTTCTCCTACGAGCAGTACTTC.

The gene calls are TRBV9 and TRBJ2-2; perhaps TRBD2 as D (5 bases). The CDR3 contains 16 residues. V was cut by 4 bases and J by 8 bases, with 21 bases left in between. The germline CDR1 and CDR2 sequences are SGDLS and YYNGEE. CDR3 sequence (DNA): TGTGCCAGCAGCCACACCCGACGAGGAGGAAGTGGGGAGCTGTTTTTT. It translates to CASSHTRRGGSGELFF.

CDR3 sequence: CASSQLAGGHHEQYF. Written as DNA, the CDR3 is TGCGCCAGCAGCCAACTAGCGGGAGGGCACCACGAGCAGTACTTC. This rearrangement joins TRBV4-1 to TRBJ2-7; 12 bases map to TRBD2. V lost 2 bases to trimming and J lost 5 bases; unmatched junction nucleotides: 4. The CDR3 consists of 15 residues. Germline-derived CDR1 and CDR2 are MGHRA and YSYEKL.